These 2 T cell receptor beta chains were sequenced from one sample in a study of shared clonotypes between healthy human individuals. This table comes from immunoSEQ multiplex PCR, and its TCRdb copy is limited to in-frame clones, with some not included. The profile shows over 95,000 clones, 55% to 70% of them singletons. Sequenced sample: memory CD8+ T cells sorted from blood. Subset defined: CD45RO+ cells pooled with CCR7-negative TemRA cells. The receptors shown here come from a woman aged 25 to 39 in good health.

This sequence joins TRBV2 and TRBJ2-3, with 16 nucleotides matching TRBD2. After removal of 5 bases from V and 3 bases from J, the junction contained 5 bases not matched to a gene. CDR1 is SNHLY, CDR2 FYNNEI, per germline. The CDR3 has 17 residues. This chain's CDR3 is CASSWGLAGGPTDTQYF. The DNA of the CDR3 is TGTGCCAGCAGTTGGGGACTAGCGGGAGGGCCTACAGATACGCAGTATTTT.

This clone was observed once. V gene TRBV6-5 combines with J gene TRBJ2-5; TRBD2 might be the D (5 bases). Germline CDR1 MNHEY, CDR2 SVGAGI. The V gene lost 2 bases and the J gene lost 7 bases, with 17 bases spanning the gap. The CDR3 is 15 amino acids. CDR3 sequence (DNA): TGTGCCAGCAGTTACACGGACCCGAGGGTAGGGACCCAGTACTTC. It codes for CASSYTDPRVGTQYF.